This TCR beta chain was profiled in a study of T cells after yellow fever vaccination (dated by TCRdb to between 2018 and 2021). Describing the broader study: The SMART-Seq v4 Ultra Low Input RNA kit was used to prepare libraries from fractions with low cell numbers. To follow T-cell clones before and after both primary and booster YFV17D yellow fever vaccination, bulk TCR alpha and beta repertoires underwent longitudinal sequencing. Two healthy male donors, one aged 18 to 30 and one aged 30 to 40 years, made up the cohort. Blood samples were taken at several timepoints before and after primary and secondary immunization, and bulk PBMC replicates and cell subsets were isolated.

TCR cDNA was made using 5'RACE template switching, a step that added a universal primer site and unique molecular identifiers. Priming for cDNA synthesis came from both the TCR alpha and TCR beta constant segments. Library amplification involved two PCR steps, and the second step added sample barcodes and sequencing adapters. Sequencing of libraries was performed on Illumina HiSeq 2500 (2x100 bp) or NovaSeq (2x150 bp). In the paper's pipeline: MIGEC handled demultiplexing of reads and collapsing into UMI consensus sequences, while MiXCR performed V(D)J alignment. Vaccine-responding clonotypes were defined with edgeR using replicate PBMC samples, requiring FDR below 0.01 and a log2 fold change above 5 up to day 15. Bulk clonotypes were assigned CD4 or CD8 identity according to which sequenced CD4 or CD8 repertoire held them at higher abundance. The raw public data were reprocessed by TCRdb itself: fastp quality trimming at Q25, MiXCR clonotype calling, in-frame beta chains only. Identical CDR3 protein sequences are pooled into one entry, listed with their most common genes and DNA. The V and J calls were determined by TCRdb, not by the authors. The sample table shows some 600,000 distinct CDR3 sequences, and 9% to 15% are seen once. The ten largest clonotypes hold under 15% of the sample.

The sample's treatment or condition, from its label and the paper: live attenuated yellow fever vaccine strain. At each blood-draw timepoint, two biological replicates of bulk PBMCs were obtained. A standard Ficoll-Paque protocol was used to isolate PBMCs from peripheral blood. TriZol was used to extract RNA from bulk PBMCs, from CD4 and CD8 fractions, and from dextramer-positive and dextramer-negative fractions. V loses 6 bases of germline sequence and J loses 5 bases, and the interval between the two ends is 13 bases. The germline V gene sets CDR1 to SNHLY and CDR2 to FYNNEI. The CDR3 measures 13 amino acids from cysteine to phenylalanine. Solely the CDR3 DNA is kept, with 39 bases framed from the first base. Overall results and qualifications from the work: Compared with the primary T-cell response, the secondary T-cell response was faster but weaker, reaching its peak on day 5 rather than on day 15. Most clones expanded after primary vaccination were re-detected after the booster (about 96% of CD4 and roughly 87% of CD8), suggesting broad memory maintenance. A small fraction of clonotypes showed up in both the CD4 and CD8 compartments, probably as a result of convergent recombination. Computational filtering was required because FACS-sorted repertoires could contain abundant contaminating clonotypes from the bulk population. Because only a couple of donors were included in the study, the extent to which the findings can be generalized is limited.

As concerns this clonotype: There is no known antigen for this receptor. Base quality data are lacking; no much larger clone is found one base away.

The sequence derives from a man aged 25-45 years who received the YFV17D yellow fever vaccine. The chain is encoded by TRBV2 joined to TRBJ2-5; the D gene cannot be resolved reliably. Source: PBMCs, taken on the day of the yellow fever booster vaccination. The DNA reads as follows: TGTGCCAGCAGGGCTGGAGTGGTGGAGACCCAGTACTTC. It codes for CASRAGVVETQYF. When the CDR3 is completed using the reference TRBV2 and TRBJ2-5 genes on either side, the full variable domain is EPEVTQTPSHQVTQMGQEVILRCVPISNHLYFYWYRQILGQKVEFLVSFYNNEISEKSEIFDDQFSVERPDGSNFTLKIRSTKLEDSAMYFCASRAGVVETQYFGPGTRLLVL.